One sample yielded the 28 T cell receptor beta chains listed below, sequenced in a study of blood T cell repertoires in COVID-19. Generated by immunoSEQ multiplex PCR, the TCRdb table keeps only in-frame clones and is missing some. The sample gives 180,000 or so clones, roughly 78% of which show up once; around 2.8% is in the top ten. The sequenced sample consisted of peripheral blood. These receptors all come from a woman of 80 years or more with active or convalescent COVID-19.

This clone was seen only once. V is TRBV28 and J is TRBJ1-4; the D is unclear. This CDR3 is 15 amino acids long. Trimming stripped 4 bases from V and 5 bases from J, with 14 bases between. Germline V gene data show CDR1 as MDHEN and CDR2 as SYDVKM. The CDR3 loop is CASSSSGRSNEKLFF. The DNA of the CDR3 is TGTGCCAGCAGTTCTTCAGGTCGGTCAAATGAAAAACTGTTTTTT.

This rearrangement joins TRBV12-5 to TRBJ1-1; a possible D gene is TRBD1 (5 bases). Trimming pared 1 base from V and 1 base from J, leaving 7 bases between. The CDR3 is made up of 14 amino acids. Germline V CDR1 and CDR2: LGHNT, FRNRAP. The CDR3 region is CASGLETGNTEAFF. The DNA of the CDR3 is TGTGCTAGTGGTTTGGAAACAGGGAACACTGAAGCTTTCTTT.

The gene calls are TRBV2 and TRBJ2-7; 8 nucleotides agree with TRBD1. J lost 1 base, V lost 4 bases, and 3 bases had no gene match. CDR1 SNHLY and CDR2 FYNNEI come from the germline V gene. The CDR3 extends over 14 amino acids. CDR3 sequence reads: CASSVQGASYEQYF. The CDR3 bases are TGTGCCAGCAGTGTCCAGGGGGCATCCTACGAGCAGTACTTC. The full variable domain, completed using reference TRBV2 and TRBJ2-7, is EPEVTQTPSHQVTQMGQEVILRCVPISNHLYFYWYRQILGQKVEFLVSFYNNEISEKSEIFDDQFSVERPDGSNFTLKIRSTKLEDSAMYFCASSVQGASYEQYFGPGTRLTVT.

The chain links TRBV27 to TRBJ2-2; D perhaps matches TRBD2 (7 bases). The ends were cut back, 4 bases at V and 4 bases at J, with 22 bases in the middle. The CDR3 has 18 residues. Per the germline V gene, CDR1 is MNHEY and CDR2 is SMNVEV (reference sequence). The CDR3 DNA follows: TGTGCCAGCAGTTCGTATAGTGGGGGGGCCTCGGGCACCGGGGAGCTGTTTTTT. Its translation is CASSSYSGGASGTGELFF.

This chain joins TRBV6-2 or TRBV6-3 and TRBJ2-3, with D perhaps matching TRBD2 (7 bases). The germline V and J ends were trimmed by 1 base and 5 bases, with 19 bases remaining between them. This CDR3 comprises 17 residues. The germline V gene has CDR1 MNHEY and CDR2 SVGEGT. The CDR3 coding sequence is TGTGCCAGCAGTTACTTCGTAGGGGGGGGCACTGGAGATACGCAGTATTTT. Translation gives CASSYFVGGGTGDTQYF.

The chain uses TRBV10-3 and TRBJ1-2, with 9 bases fitting TRBD1. The V gene end was trimmed by 11 bases and the J gene end by 8 bases; junction bases not matched to a gene: 9. CDR3 size: 12 residues. Germline values: CDR1 ENHRY, CDR2 SYGVKD. The CDR3, as DNA: TGTGCCTCACAGGGGGCTCAAAGCGGCTACACCTTC. Amino acid sequence: CASQGAQSGYTF.

V gene TRBV7-2 combines with J gene TRBJ1-6, with D hard to call. Trimming took off 3 bases at V and 0 bases at J, with 18 bases between the two ends. This CDR3 comprises 19 residues. Germline V gene data show CDR1 as SGHTA and CDR2 as FQGNSA. CDR3 in amino acids: CASSLRARTLSSYNSPLHF. The CDR3 nucleotides read TGTGCCAGCAGCTTGAGGGCCCGTACCCTAAGCTCCTATAATTCACCCCTCCACTTT.

This chain links TRBV5-4 with TRBJ1-2; tentatively, D is TRBD1 (5 bases). Trimming took 5 bases from V and 7 from J, leaving 21 bases between them. This CDR3 contains 15 residues. Per germline, CDR1 SGHNT and CDR2 YYREEE (reference sequence). The CDR3 spells CASSFWKTAKGGYTF. CDR3 coding DNA: TGTGCCAGCAGTTTTTGGAAGACAGCCAAGGGTGGCTACACCTTC.

This sequence joins TRBV12-3 or TRBV12-4 and TRBJ2-5; D is possibly TRBD1 (5 bases). V gave up 4 bases and J gave up 5 bases, with 11 bases separating them. CDR3 size: 13 residues. The CDR3 DNA follows: TGTGCCAGCAGTTGGGGCGGTTTGGAGACCCAGTACTTC. Amino acid sequence: CASSWGGLETQYF.

The CDR3 nucleotides are TGTGCCAGCAGTGAGAGGTCCTACAATGAGCAGTTCTTC. It translates to CASSERSYNEQFF. The chain links TRBV6-4 to TRBJ2-1; no firm D call. This CDR3 has 13 amino acids. V was cut by 3 bases and J by 1 base, with 4 bases left in between. Germline CDR1 MRHNA, CDR2 SNTAGT.

This rearrangement joins TRBV2 to TRBJ1-2, with D hard to call. The V and J ends lost 6 bases and 7 bases respectively, with 9 bases between them. CDR3 length equals 11 residues. Looked up from germline, CDR1 is SNHLY and CDR2 is FYNNEI. CDR3 sequence: CASRRQSGYTF. DNA of the CDR3: TGTGCCAGCAGGCGACAAAGTGGCTACACCTTC.

The chain couples TRBV29-1 to TRBJ2-5; 12 positions agree with TRBD1. The V segment lost 6 bases and the J segment 9 bases; nucleotides outside the gene matches: 8. Looked up from germline, CDR1 is SQVTM and CDR2 is ANQGSEA. The CDR3 totals 13 residues. The CDR3 DNA is TGCAGCGTGGAATGGGACAGGGGGCTGTCCCAGTACTTC. Its translation: CSVEWDRGLSQYF. The entire variable domain, with the rest obtained from reference TRBV29-1 and TRBJ2-5, is as follows: SAVISQKPSRDICQRGTSLTIQCQVDSQVTMMFWYRQQPGQSLTLIATANQGSEATYESGFVIDKFPISRPNLTFSTLTVSNMSPEDSSIYLCSVEWDRGLSQYFGPGTRLLVL.

The V gene is TRBV14, the J gene TRBJ1-6, with D possibly being TRBD1 (5 bases). V lost 0 bases and J 15 bases, leaving 12 bases between the germline ends. The CDR3 consists of 13 residues. Germline lookup yields CDR1 SGHDN and CDR2 FVKESK. The CDR3 loop is CASSQDRKGLLHF. The CDR3, as DNA: TGTGCCAGCAGCCAAGATCGGAAGGGGCTCCTCCACTTT.

The chain combines TRBV4-1 with TRBJ2-1, with TRBD2 matching over 12 bases. Trimming at V came to 1 base and at J to 2 bases, leaving 6 bases not matched to a gene. CDR3 length: 18 residues. Germline lookup yields CDR1 MGHRA and CDR2 YSYEKL. This CDR3 is CASSQVTSGGPPYNEQFF. The CDR3, as DNA: TGCGCCAGCAGCCAAGTGACTAGCGGGGGTCCCCCCTACAATGAGCAGTTCTTC.

This chain links TRBV6-2 or TRBV6-3 with TRBJ2-7, with D hard to call. The germline gives CDR1 MNHEY, CDR2 SVGEGT. CDR3 size: 13 residues. V was trimmed by 5 bases and J by 0 bases, leaving 8 bases between them. CDR3 sequence reads: CASSDLPSYEQYF. For the CDR3, the DNA is TGTGCCAGCAGTGATCTACCCTCCTACGAGCAGTACTTC.

The chain couples TRBV14 to TRBJ2-7; D remains unclear. The germline V gene has CDR1 SGHDN and CDR2 FVKESK. CDR3 size: 17 residues. Trimming removed 1 base from V and 3 bases from J, with 19 bases in between. In DNA, the CDR3 is TGTGCCAGCAGCCAAGGCATCAGGCAGTCGTTCTTCTACGAGCAGTACTTC. Its protein product is CASSQGIRQSFFYEQYF.

This clone was seen a handful of times. V is TRBV7-9 and J is TRBJ2-7, with TRBD1 identical over 9 bases. In germline, CDR1 is SEHNR, CDR2 FQNEAQ (reference sequence). The CDR3 contains 14 residues. V shed 5 bases and J 3 bases; nucleotides not matched to a gene: 5. CDR3 amino acids: CASSPGTGIYEQYF. Here the CDR3 DNA reads TGTGCCAGCAGCCCCGGGACAGGGATCTACGAGCAGTACTTC.

This sequence joins TRBV18 and TRBJ1-6; D is unresolved. Germline loops: CDR1 KGHSH, CDR2 LQKENI. Trimming removed 3 bases from V and 3 bases from J, with 6 bases in between. This CDR3 is built from 14 residues. The CDR3 spells CASSPSIYNSPLHF. The CDR3 coding sequence is TGTGCCAGCTCACCTTCCATCTATAATTCACCCCTCCACTTT.

The chain combines TRBV7-2 with TRBJ1-4; D ambiguous. V dropped 2 bases and J dropped 1 base, with 14 bases sitting between them. The CDR3 has 17 residues. Germline V CDR1 and CDR2: SGHTA, FQGNSA. The CDR3 protein is CASSLFRSGKTNEKLFF. The CDR3 DNA reads as TGTGCCAGCAGCTTATTTAGATCCGGGAAAACTAATGAAAAACTGTTTTTT.

This chain uses TRBV14 with TRBJ1-2; D unresolved. Trimming cost V 0 bases and J 8 bases, with 16 bases left between them. The germline V gene has CDR1 SGHDN and CDR2 FVKESK. This CDR3 spans 15 amino acids. Written as DNA, the CDR3 is TGTGCCAGCAGCCAAGATCTAATTGGGCAGCTGGGCTACACCTTC. Translated: CASSQDLIGQLGYTF.

V is TRBV28 and J is TRBJ1-2; 7 nucleotides match TRBD1. The junction had 10 bases not matched to a gene; V was cut back by 5 bases and J by 7 bases. This CDR3 contains 14 residues. CDR1 is MDHEN, CDR2 SYDVKM, per germline. The CDR3 region has the DNA TGTGCCAGCAGTACCCTTGACAGGGCGGGTGGCTACACCTTC. Translated: CASSTLDRAGGYTF.

The chain links TRBV4-1 to TRBJ1-1, with a tentative D call TRBD1 (5 bases). Germline V lookup: CDR1 MGHRA, CDR2 YSYEKL. The V and J ends lost 4 bases and 6 bases respectively, with 15 bases between them. The CDR3 sequence is 14 residues long. The CDR3 sequence is CASSLSQAGAEAFF. CDR3 DNA sequence: TGCGCCAGCAGCCTTTCCCAAGCGGGGGCTGAAGCTTTCTTT.

This chain connects TRBV6-5 to TRBJ1-3, with TRBD1 as a possible D gene (5 bases). V lost 0 bases and J 3 bases, leaving 12 bases between the germline ends. The CDR3 sequence is 16 residues long. The germline gives CDR1 MNHEY, CDR2 SVGAGI. This CDR3 is CASSYSGAWGGNTIYF. CDR3 nucleotide sequence: TGTGCCAGCAGTTACTCAGGGGCCTGGGGTGGAAACACCATATATTTT.

The chain has TRBV27 and TRBJ2-7; TRBD1 is a possible D gene (5 bases). Germline V lookup: CDR1 MNHEY, CDR2 SMNVEV (reference sequence). The CDR3 spans 15 residues. V gave up 2 bases and J gave up 0 bases, with 11 bases separating them. The CDR3 reads CASSLVGRGSYEQYF. In DNA, the CDR3 is TGTGCCAGCAGTTTAGTGGGAAGGGGCTCCTACGAGCAGTACTTC.

This clone was picked up one time. This chain links TRBV19 with TRBJ2-5, with D possibly being TRBD1 (7 bases). V lost 0 bases, J lost 2 bases, and 13 bases lay in between. This CDR3 is 16 amino acids long. Looked up from germline, CDR1 is LNHDA and CDR2 is SQIVND (reference sequence). The CDR3 spells CASSIDYRGGQETQYF. The CDR3 nucleotides read TGTGCCAGTAGTATAGATTACAGGGGAGGACAAGAGACCCAGTACTTC.

The CDR3 DNA reads as TGTGCCAGCAGCCAGAGAAACACAGATACGCAGTATTTT. Encoded protein: CASSQRNTDTQYF. The chain carries TRBV3-1 (or the pseudogene TRBV3-2) and TRBJ2-3; no reliable D call. Germline V gene lookup returns CDR1 LGHDT and CDR2 YNNKEL (reference sequence). Trimming shortened V by 3 bases and J by 2 bases, and 6 bases separated the two germline ends. This CDR3 spans 13 amino acids.

The chain links TRBV29-1 to TRBJ2-3; D might be TRBD2 (6 bases). The CDR3 totals 14 residues. V was pared by 4 bases and J by 1 base, with 12 bases between. CDR1 SQVTM and CDR2 ANQGSEA come from the germline V gene. The CDR3 nucleotides read TGCAGCGTTGTCTTAGGGACTGGCACAGATACGCAGTATTTT. Encoded protein: CSVVLGTGTDTQYF.

The chain carries TRBV6-2 or TRBV6-3 and TRBJ1-5; 10 bases match TRBD1. V lost 1 base to trimming and J lost 6 bases; unmatched junction nucleotides: 3. Germline-derived CDR1 and CDR2 are MNHEY and SVGEGT. The CDR3 spans 15 residues. The chain's CDR3 is CASSYWDRGGQPQHF. The DNA of the CDR3 is TGTGCCAGCAGTTACTGGGACAGGGGAGGTCAGCCCCAGCATTTT.